Sequencing of this T cell receptor beta chain was carried out in a study of shared clonotypes between healthy human individuals. Produced via immunoSEQ multiplex PCR; TCRdb's table is partial and in-frame only. This sample yields 550,000 to 850,000 clones, of which over 60% are seen a single time; around 1.7% belongs to the top ten. Looked up from germline, CDR1 is MDHEN and CDR2 is SYDVKM. The CDR3 loop spans 14 amino acids. The V end lost 7 bases, the J end lost 0 bases, and 12 bases lay between the germline ends. Within Nashville, Tennessee resided all donors, each a Caucasian adult. In the CD4+ fraction, cells were divided into CD45RA+ naive and CD45RA-negative memory subsets.

The sequence derives from a woman in her 30s in good health. The specimen was memory CD4+ T cells sorted from blood. Subset described: CD45RA-negative fraction. This chain joins TRBV28 and TRBJ2-5; possible D gene TRBD2, 6 bases. The CDR3 here is CASKTLAYQETQYF. For the CDR3, the DNA is TGTGCCAGCAAAACACTAGCCTACCAAGAGACCCAGTACTTC.